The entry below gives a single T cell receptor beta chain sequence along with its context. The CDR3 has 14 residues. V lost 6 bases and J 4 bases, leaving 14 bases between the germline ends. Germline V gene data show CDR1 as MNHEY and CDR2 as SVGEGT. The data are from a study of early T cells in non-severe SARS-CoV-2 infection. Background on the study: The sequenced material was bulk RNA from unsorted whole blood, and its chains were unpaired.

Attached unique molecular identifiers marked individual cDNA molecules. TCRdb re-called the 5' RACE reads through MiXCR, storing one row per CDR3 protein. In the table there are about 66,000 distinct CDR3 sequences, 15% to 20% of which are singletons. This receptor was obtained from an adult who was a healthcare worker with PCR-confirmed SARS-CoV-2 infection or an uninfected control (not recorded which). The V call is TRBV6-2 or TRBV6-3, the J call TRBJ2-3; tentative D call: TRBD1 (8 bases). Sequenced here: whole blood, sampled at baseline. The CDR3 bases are TGTGCCAGCAGCAGGACAGGGAGGGCAGATACGCAGTATTTT. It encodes CASSRTGRADTQYF.